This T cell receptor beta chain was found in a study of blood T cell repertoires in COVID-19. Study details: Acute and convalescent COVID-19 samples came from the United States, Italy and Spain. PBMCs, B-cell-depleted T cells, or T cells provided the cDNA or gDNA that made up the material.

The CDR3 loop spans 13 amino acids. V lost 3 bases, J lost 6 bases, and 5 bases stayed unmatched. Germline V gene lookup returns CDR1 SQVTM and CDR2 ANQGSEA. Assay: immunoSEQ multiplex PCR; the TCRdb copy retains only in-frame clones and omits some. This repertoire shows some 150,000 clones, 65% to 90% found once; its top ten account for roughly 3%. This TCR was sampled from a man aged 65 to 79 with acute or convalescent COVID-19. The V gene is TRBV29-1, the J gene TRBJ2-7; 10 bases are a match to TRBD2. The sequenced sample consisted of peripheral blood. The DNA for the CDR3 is TGCAGCGTTGAGGCTAGCGGGAGTGGCGAGCAGTACTTC. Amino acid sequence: CSVEASGSGEQYF.